What follows describes a single T cell receptor beta chain. Its antigen is unknown. The treatment: roughly 10-day PBMC culture with coronavirus spike peptide pools or control peptides (ViraFEST assay). The CDR3 runs 15 residues. Germline values: CDR1 DFQATT, CDR2 SNEGSKA (reference sequence). V dropped 3 bases and J dropped 2; count of bases not matched to a gene: 10. Sequencing of DNA taken from cultured CD4+ T cells relied on the Oncomine TCR Beta short-read assay. Using its own MiXCR run on the PCR reads, TCRdb lists one record per CDR3 protein. The data show approximately 12,000 distinct CDR3 sequences, more than 50% seen once. The sample originates from a study of vaccination and CD4 T cells after COVID-19. As for the study in general: Convalescent donors totaled six males and four females, including two who were Hispanic. Study observations and caveats: Spike mono-reactive status applied to 304 of 307 vaccine-specific clones in convalescent patients. Although the median of SARS-CoV-2-reactive clonotypes rose from around 19 to 38, the change was not significant.

The chain is built from TRBV20-1 and TRBJ2-7, with TRBD1 identical over 7 bases. The receptor was isolated from a human donor who had recovered from COVID-19. Material for sequencing was CD4+ T cells from blood, cultured in vitro. The CDR3 is CSASRGGQATYEQYF. The DNA of the CDR3 is TGCAGTGCTAGTCGTGGCGGACAGGCTACCTACGAGCAGTACTTC.